The present entry profiles one TCR beta chain with its context. Its antigen is unidentified. Autoimmune disease history or systemic immunosuppression excluded patients. The data are from a study of OX40 agonist ivuxolimab in advanced cancers. Overall study context: Hepatocellular carcinoma, melanoma, renal cell or head and neck cancer affected the dose-escalation patients. Study-level points and caveats: Clonal expansion was seen in CD4+ and CD8+ blood T cells by week 6 at 0.1 to 3.0 mg/kg.

The assay was immunoSEQ multiplex PCR, and TCRdb's table has in-frame clones only and misses some. Here the sample spans roughly 70,000 clones, around 86% being singletons. The trim removed 5 bases at V and 5 bases at J, leaving 6 bases unmatched. CDR1 and CDR2 (germline): PRHDT, FYEKMQ (reference sequence). This CDR3 has 15 residues. This chain connects TRBV13 to TRBJ2-2; the match to TRBD1 covers 9 bases. Sequenced material: CD4+ or CD8+ T cells sorted from blood, taken in a trial of the OX40 agonist ivuxolimab. The origin of this receptor is an adult with an advanced solid tumor such as melanoma, head and neck, liver or kidney cancer. The CDR3 loop reads CASSLGTGRTGELFF. The DNA of the CDR3 is TGTGCCAGCAGCCTTGGGACAGGGAGGACCGGGGAGCTGTTTTTT.